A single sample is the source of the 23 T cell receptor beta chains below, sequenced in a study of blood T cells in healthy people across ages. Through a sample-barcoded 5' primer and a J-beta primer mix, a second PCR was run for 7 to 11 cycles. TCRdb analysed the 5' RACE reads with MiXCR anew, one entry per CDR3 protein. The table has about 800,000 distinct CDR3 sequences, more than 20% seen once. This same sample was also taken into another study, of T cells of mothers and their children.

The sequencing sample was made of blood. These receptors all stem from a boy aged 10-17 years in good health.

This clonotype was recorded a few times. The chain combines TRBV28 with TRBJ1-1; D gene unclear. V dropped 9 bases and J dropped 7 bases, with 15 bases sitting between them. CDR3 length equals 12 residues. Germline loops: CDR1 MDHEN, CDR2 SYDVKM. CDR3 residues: CASKTPAVEAFF. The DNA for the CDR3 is TGTGCCAGTAAAACACCCGCAGTTGAAGCTTTCTTT.

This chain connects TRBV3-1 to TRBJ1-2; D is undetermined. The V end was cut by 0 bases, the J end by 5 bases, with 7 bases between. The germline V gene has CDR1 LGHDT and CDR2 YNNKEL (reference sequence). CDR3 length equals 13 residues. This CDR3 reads CASSQERQYGYTF. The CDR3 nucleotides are TGTGCCAGCAGCCAAGAAAGGCAGTATGGCTACACCTTC.

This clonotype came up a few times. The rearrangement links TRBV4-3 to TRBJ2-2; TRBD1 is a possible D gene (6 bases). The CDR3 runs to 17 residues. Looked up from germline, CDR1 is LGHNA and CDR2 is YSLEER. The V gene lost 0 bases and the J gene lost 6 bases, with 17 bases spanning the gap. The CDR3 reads CASSQDSFRTESGELFF. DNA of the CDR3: TGCGCCAGCAGCCAAGATAGTTTCAGGACAGAGTCCGGGGAGCTGTTTTTT.

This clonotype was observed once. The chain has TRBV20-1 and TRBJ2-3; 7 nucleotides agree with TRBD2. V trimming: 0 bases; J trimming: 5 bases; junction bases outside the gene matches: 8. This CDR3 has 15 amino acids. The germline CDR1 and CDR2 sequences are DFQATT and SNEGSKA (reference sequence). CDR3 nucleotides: TGCAGTGCTAGAGATTCAGGGAGGGTAAGAGATACGCAGTATTTT. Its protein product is CSARDSGRVRDTQYF.

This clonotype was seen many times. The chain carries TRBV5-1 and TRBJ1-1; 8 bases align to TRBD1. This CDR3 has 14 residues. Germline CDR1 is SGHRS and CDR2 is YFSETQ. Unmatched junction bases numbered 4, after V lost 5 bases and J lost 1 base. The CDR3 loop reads CASSWGTGNTEAFF. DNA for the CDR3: TGCGCCAGCAGTTGGGGGACAGGGAACACTGAAGCTTTCTTT.

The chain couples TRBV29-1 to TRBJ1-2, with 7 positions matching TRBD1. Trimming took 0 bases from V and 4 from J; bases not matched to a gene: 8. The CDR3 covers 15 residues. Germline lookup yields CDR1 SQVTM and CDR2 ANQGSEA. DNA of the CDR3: TGCAGCGTTGAAGAAGGGGGCAGGAGGAGCTATGGCTACACCTTC. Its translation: CSVEEGGRRSYGYTF.

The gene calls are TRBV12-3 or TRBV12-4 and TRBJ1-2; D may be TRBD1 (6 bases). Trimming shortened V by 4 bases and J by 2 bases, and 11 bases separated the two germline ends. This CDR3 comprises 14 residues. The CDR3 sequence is CASSSGRGNYGYTF. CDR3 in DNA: TGTGCCAGCAGTTCCGGCAGGGGAAACTATGGCTACACCTTC.

This chain's CDR3 is CASSYPYTGELFF. The CDR3, as DNA: TGTGCCAGCAGTTACCCCTACACCGGGGAGCTGTTTTTT. The chain links TRBV6-5 to TRBJ2-2; D ambiguous. This CDR3 spans 13 amino acids. V shed 2 bases and J shed 3 bases, with 4 bases lying between them. CDR1 is MNHEY, CDR2 SVGAGI, per germline.

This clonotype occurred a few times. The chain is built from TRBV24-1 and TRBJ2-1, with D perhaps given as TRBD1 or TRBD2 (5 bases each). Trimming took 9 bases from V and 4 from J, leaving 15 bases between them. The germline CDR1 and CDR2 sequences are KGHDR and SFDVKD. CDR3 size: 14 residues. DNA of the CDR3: TGTGCCACCGAATCCGGGACCGATTACAATGAGCAGTTCTTC. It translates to CATESGTDYNEQFF.

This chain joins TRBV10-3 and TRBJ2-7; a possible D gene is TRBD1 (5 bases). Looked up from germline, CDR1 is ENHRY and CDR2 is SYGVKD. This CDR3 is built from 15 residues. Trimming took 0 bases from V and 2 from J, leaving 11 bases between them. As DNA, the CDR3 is TGTGCCATCAGTGAGTCGACTCAGGGCCCCTACGAGCAGTACTTC. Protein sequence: CAISESTQGPYEQYF.

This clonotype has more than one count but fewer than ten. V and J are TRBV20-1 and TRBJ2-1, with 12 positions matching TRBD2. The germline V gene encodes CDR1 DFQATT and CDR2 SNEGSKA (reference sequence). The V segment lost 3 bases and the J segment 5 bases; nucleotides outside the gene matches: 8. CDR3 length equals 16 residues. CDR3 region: CSARSPWTSGNNEQFF. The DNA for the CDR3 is TGCAGTGCTAGGTCTCCGTGGACTAGCGGGAACAATGAGCAGTTCTTC.

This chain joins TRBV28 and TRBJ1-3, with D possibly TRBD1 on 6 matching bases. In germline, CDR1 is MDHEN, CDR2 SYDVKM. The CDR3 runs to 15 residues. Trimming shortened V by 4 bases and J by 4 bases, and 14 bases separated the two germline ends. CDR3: CASSSKQGPGNTIYF. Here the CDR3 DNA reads TGTGCCAGCAGTTCAAAACAGGGACCGGGAAACACCATATATTTT. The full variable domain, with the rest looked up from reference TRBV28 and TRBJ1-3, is DVKVTQSSRYLVKRTGEKVFLECVQDMDHENMFWYRQDPGLGLRLIYFSYDVKMKEKGDIPEGYSVSREKKERFSLILESASTNQTSMYLCASSSKQGPGNTIYFGEGSWLTVV.

The chain's CDR3 is CANSPRRVNYGYTF. Here the CDR3 DNA reads TGTGCCAACTCCCCTAGGAGGGTTAACTATGGCTACACCTTC. The J gene is TRBJ1-2, the V gene TRBV28; D gene unclear. Deletions cut 10 bases from V and 1 base from J, with 16 bases between. The germline V gene has CDR1 MDHEN and CDR2 SYDVKM. The CDR3 runs 14 residues.

The CDR3 reads CASSKTQGGDGYTF. The CDR3 region has the DNA TGTGCCAGCAGCAAAACACAGGGGGGTGATGGCTACACCTTC. J is TRBJ1-2 and V is TRBV7-9; 8 positions match TRBD1. Germline CDR1 reads SEHNR; CDR2 reads FQNEAQ (reference sequence). After removal of 5 bases from V and 6 bases from J, the junction contained 8 bases not matched to a gene. The CDR3 runs to 14 residues.

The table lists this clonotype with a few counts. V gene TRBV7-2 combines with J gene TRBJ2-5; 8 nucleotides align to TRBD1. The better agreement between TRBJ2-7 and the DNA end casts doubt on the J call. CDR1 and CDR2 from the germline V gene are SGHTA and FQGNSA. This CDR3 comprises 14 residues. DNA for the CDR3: TGTGCCAGCAGCTTAGTGCAGGGGGCCCTCGAGCAGTACTTC. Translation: CASSLVQGALEQYF.

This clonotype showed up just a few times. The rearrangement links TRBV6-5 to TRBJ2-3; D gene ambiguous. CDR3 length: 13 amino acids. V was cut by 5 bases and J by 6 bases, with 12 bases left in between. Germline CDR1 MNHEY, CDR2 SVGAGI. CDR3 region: CASSIDTADTQYF. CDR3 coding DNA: TGTGCCAGCAGTATAGACACAGCGGATACGCAGTATTTT.

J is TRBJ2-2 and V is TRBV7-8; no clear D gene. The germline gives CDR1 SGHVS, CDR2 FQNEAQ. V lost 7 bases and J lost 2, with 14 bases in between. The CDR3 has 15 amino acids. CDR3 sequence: CASTYEASNTGELFF. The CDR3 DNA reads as TGTGCCAGCACCTACGAGGCCTCTAACACCGGGGAGCTGTTTTTT.

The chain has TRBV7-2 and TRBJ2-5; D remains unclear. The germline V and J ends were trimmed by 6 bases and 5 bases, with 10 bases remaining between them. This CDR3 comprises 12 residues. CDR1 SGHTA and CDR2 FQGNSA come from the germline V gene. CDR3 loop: CASSRRAETQYF. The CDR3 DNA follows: TGTGCCAGCAGTAGAAGGGCGGAGACCCAGTACTTC.

Here the CDR3 DNA reads TGTGCCAGCAACCCGGCGGGAATCACAGGTCAGCAGTTCTTC. Encoded protein: CASNPAGITGQQFF. V gene TRBV9 combines with J gene TRBJ2-5; weak D call: TRBD2 (6 bases). The better agreement between TRBJ2-1 and the DNA end casts doubt on the J call. Germline V CDR1 and CDR2: SGDLS, YYNGEE. CDR3 length equals 14 residues.

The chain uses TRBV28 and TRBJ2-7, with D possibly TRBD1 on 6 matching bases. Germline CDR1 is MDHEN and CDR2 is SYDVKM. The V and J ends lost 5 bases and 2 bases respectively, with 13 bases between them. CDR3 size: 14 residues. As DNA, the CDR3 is TGTGCCAGCAGTCCCTGGGACACTGCCTACGAGCAGTACTTC. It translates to CASSPWDTAYEQYF.

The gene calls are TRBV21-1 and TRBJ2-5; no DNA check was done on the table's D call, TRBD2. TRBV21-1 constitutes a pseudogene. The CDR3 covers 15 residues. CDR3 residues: CASLHREADQETQYF. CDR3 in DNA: TGTGCCAGTCTTCATCGGGAGGCTGACCAAGAGACCCAGTACTTC.

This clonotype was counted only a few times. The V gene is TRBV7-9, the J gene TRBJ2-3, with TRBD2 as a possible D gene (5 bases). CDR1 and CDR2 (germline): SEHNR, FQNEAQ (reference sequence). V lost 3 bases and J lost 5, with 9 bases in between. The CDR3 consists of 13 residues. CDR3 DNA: TGTGCCAGCAGCTTGACTAACCGAGATACGCAGTATTTT. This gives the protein CASSLTNRDTQYF.

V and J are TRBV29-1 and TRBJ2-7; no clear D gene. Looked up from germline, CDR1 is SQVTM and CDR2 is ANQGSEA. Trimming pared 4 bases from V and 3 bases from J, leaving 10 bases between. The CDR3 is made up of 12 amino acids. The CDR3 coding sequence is TGCAGCGTTGGTCCCAACCGCTACGAGCAGTACTTC. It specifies CSVGPNRYEQYF.